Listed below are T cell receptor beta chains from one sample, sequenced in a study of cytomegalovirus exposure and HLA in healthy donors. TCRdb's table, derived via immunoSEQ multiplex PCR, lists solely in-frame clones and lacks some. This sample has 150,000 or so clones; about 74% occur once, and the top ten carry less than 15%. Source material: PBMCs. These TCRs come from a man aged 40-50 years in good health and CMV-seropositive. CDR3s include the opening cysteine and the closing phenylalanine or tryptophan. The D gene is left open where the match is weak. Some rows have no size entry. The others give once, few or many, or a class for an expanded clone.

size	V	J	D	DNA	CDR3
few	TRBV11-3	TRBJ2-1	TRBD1	TGTGCCAGCAGTCACGGACAGGGGGCCCATGAGCAGTTCTTC	CASSHGQGAHEQFF
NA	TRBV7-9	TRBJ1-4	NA	TGTGCCAGCAGCTCAGGGACTAATGAAAAACTGTTTTTT	CASSSGTNEKLFF
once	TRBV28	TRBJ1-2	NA	TGTGCCAGCCTCGACCAAGGGGCGAATGGCTACACCTTC	CASLDQGANGYTF
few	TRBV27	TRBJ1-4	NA	TGTGCCAGCAGTTTATCACGGTTTCGTGAAAAACTGTTTTTT	CASSLSRFREKLFF
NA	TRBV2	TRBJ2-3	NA	TGTGCCAGCAGAGAAGGTTCAGATGCGCAGTATTTT	CASREGSDAQYF
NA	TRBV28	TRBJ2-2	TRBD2	TGTGCCAGCAGGGGGACTAGCGGGAGTAGTGGGGAGCTGTTTTTT	CASRGTSGSSGELFF
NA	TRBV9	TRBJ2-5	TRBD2	TGTGCCAGCAGCGTTGGTGCTAGCGGGAGCGGGGAGACCCAGTACTTC	CASSVGASGSGETQYF
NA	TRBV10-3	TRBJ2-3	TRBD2	TGTGCCATTTCCCAATCCTCGGGGGGAACTAGCACAGATACGCAGTATTTT	CAISQSSGGTSTDTQYF
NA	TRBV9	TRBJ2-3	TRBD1	TGTGCCAGCAGCGGGGACAGGGGCACAGATACGCAGTATTTT	CASSGDRGTDTQYF
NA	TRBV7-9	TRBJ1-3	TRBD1	TGTGCCAGCAGTCCGGACAGGGCGAGGGGGAACACCATATATTTT	CASSPDRARGNTIYF
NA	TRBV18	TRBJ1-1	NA	TGTGCCAGCTCACCACCCCAGGACACTGAAGCTTTCTTT	CASSPPQDTEAFF
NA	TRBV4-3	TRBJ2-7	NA	TGCGCCAGCAGCCAAGACCAAAACTCCTACGAGCAGTACTTC	CASSQDQNSYEQYF
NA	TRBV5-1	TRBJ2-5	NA	TGCGCCAGCAGCTTGTTTGGGGGGGAGACCCAGTACTTC	CASSLFGGETQYF
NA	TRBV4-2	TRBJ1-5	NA	TGTGCCAGCAGCCAAGACCGCACGCGAGGTAGGCAGCCCCAGCATTTT	CASSQDRTRGRQPQHF
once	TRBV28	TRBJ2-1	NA	TGTGCCAGCAGCAAAACAGGCAACTCCTACAATGAGCAGTTCTTC	CASSKTGNSYNEQFF
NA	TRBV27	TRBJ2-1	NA	TGTGCCAGCAGCCCAACTCAACTCCCCAATAATGAGCAGTTCTTC	CASSPTQLPNNEQFF
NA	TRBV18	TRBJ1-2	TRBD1	TGTGCCAGCTCAGCAGAACAGGGGGTTGGTGGCTACACCTTC	CASSAEQGVGGYTF
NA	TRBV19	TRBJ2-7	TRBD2	TGTGCCAGTAGTCCGGGGACTAGCTCCTACGAGCAGTACTTC	CASSPGTSSYEQYF
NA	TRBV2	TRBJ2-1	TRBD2	TGTGCCAGCAGTGGTCTAGCGGGAGAGGTCTACAATGAGCAGTTCTTC	CASSGLAGEVYNEQFF
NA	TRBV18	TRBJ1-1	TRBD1	TGTGCCAGCTCACCACCTGGGACAGGGAGGTTGAACACTGAAGCTTTCTTT	CASSPPGTGRLNTEAFF
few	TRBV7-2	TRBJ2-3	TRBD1	TGTGCCAGCAGCTCCGGACAGGGGATCACAGATACGCAGTATTTT	CASSSGQGITDTQYF
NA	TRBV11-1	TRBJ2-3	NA	TGTGCCAGCAGCTTGAAGGGGCAGTACACAGATACGCAGTATTTT	CASSLKGQYTDTQYF
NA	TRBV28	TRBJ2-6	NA	TGTGCCAGCAGTTTACGGGGACTCGGGGCCAACGTCCTGACTTTC	CASSLRGLGANVLTF
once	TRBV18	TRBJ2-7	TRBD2	TGTGCCAGCTCACCATACGGCCTAACTAGCGGGGCCTCTCCCTACGAGCAGTACTTC	CASSPYGLTSGASPYEQYF
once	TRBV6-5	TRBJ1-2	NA	TGTGCCAGCAGGGGCCTTGATAACTATGGCTACACCTTC	CASRGLDNYGYTF
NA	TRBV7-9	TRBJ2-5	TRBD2	TGTGCCAGCAGCTCACTCCGGACTATGAGGCGGGAGACCCCAGGGTCCCAGTACTTC	CASSSLRTMRRETPGSQYF
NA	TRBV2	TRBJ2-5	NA	TGTGCCAGCAGTGAGGCAAGACAGGCCCAGTACTTC	CASSEARQAQYF
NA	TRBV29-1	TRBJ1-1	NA	TGCAGCGTTGGGAGCCAGAACACTGAAGCTTTCTTT	CSVGSQNTEAFF
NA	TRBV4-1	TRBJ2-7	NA	TGCGCCAGCAGCCTCGGTTCATCCCCTTACGAGCAGTACTTC	CASSLGSSPYEQYF
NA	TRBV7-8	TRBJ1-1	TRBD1	TGTGCCAGCGGTAGGGGGCTGGGGAACACTGAAGCTTTCTTT	CASGRGLGNTEAFF
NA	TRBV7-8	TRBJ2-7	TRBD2	TGTGCCAGCAGCTCACTAGCGGGAGGATTCCAATCCTACGAGCAGTACTTC	CASSSLAGGFQSYEQYF
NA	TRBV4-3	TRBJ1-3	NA	TGCGCCAGCAGCCAAGTTAGCGGAGTGGGCTATCCTGGAAACACCATATATTTT	CASSQVSGVGYPGNTIYF
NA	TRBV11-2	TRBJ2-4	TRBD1	TGTGCCAGCAGCTCGGGACAGGTGTTAGCCAAAAACATTCAGTACTTC	CASSSGQVLAKNIQYF
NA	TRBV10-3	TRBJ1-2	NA	TGTGCCATCAGTGGGGAGGGGGTCTATGGCTACACCTTC	CAISGEGVYGYTF
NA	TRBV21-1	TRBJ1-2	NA	TGTGCCAGCAATCCGTGTGGCAACTATGGCTACACCTTC	CASNPCGNYGYTF
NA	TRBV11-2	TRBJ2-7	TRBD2	TGTGCCAGCAGCTCCCAGACTAGCGGGAGGCTCGACGAGCAGTACTTC	CASSSQTSGRLDEQYF
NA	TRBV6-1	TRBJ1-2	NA	TGTGCCAGCAGTGAAGGTAGAGACTTCTATGGCTACACCTTC	CASSEGRDFYGYTF
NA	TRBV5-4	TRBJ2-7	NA	TGTGCCAGCAGCTCAGACAGTGCCTACGAGCAGTACTTC	CASSSDSAYEQYF
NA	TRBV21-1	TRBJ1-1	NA	TGTGCCAGCAGCAAAAGGGGGGGACAGGGTGAAGCTTTCTTT	CASSKRGGQGEAFF
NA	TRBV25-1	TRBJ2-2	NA	TGTGCCAGCTCGGGAGATAACGGGGAGCTGTTTTTT	CASSGDNGELFF
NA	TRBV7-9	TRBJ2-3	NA	TGTGCCAGCAGCCGCGGGACGCCTAGCACAGATACGCAGTATTTT	CASSRGTPSTDTQYF
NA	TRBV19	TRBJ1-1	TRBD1	TGTGCCAGTACCTCCCCCCGGGACAGCTTTCTTCCTGAAGCTTTCTTT	CASTSPRDSFLPEAFF
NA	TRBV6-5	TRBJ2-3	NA	TGTGCCTCCTCGGCCCAGCGGGTAACAGATACGCAGTATTTT	CASSAQRVTDTQYF
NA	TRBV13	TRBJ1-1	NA	TGTGCCAGCAGCTCCCCACCAGCGGTTGAAGCTTTCTTT	CASSSPPAVEAFF
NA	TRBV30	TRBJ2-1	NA	TGTGCCTGGAGTGTGCCGCTATCTGAGCAGTTCTTC	CAWSVPLSEQFF
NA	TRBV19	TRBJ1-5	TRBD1	TGTGCCAGTAGTATAGAAAGGACAGGGTTCCCGACGGGGCCCCAGCATTTT	CASSIERTGFPTGPQHF
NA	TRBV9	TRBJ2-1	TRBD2	TGTGCCAGCAGCGGGACTAGTGCGGACAATGAGCAGTTCTTC	CASSGTSADNEQFF
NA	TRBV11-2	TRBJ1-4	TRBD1	TGTGCCAGCAGCACGCCAAAGGGGGCGGTGACTAATGAAAAACTGTTTTTT	CASSTPKGAVTNEKLFF
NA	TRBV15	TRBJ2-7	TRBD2	TGTGCCACCAGCAGAGACCCGATTAGCGGGAGTCTATACGAGCAGTACTTC	CATSRDPISGSLYEQYF
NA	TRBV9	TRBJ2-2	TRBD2	TGTGCCAGCAGCGTAAGGGCTAGCGGGAGTCAGGGCGGGGAGCTGTTTTTT	CASSVRASGSQGGELFF
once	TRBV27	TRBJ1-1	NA	TGTGCCAGCAGTTTACGGGCGTCTCTCCCAGAGCGGGGAGACACTGAAGCTTTCTTT	CASSLRASLPERGDTEAFF
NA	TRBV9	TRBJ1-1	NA	TGTGCCAGCAGCGTAGCCGGGGGGATCGGGACTGAAGCTTTCTTT	CASSVAGGIGTEAFF